Following are 6 T cell receptor beta chains from one sample sequenced in a study of regulatory T cells in long-lasting Graves disease. Described time point: persistent/refractory GD, antithyroid drugs over 5 years with positive TRAb. Extracted PBMC RNA gave rise to the TCR library. According to the study, TCR beta libraries were built with iRepertoire HTBI primers and CDR3-region Arm-PCR. One entry per CDR3 protein, called by TCRdb with MiXCR from the multiplex PCR reads. This table holds a few hundred thousand distinct CDR3 sequences, roughly 23% found once. The sequences come from peripheral blood mononuclear cells (PBMCs), collected when the disease was refractory, from a patient treated with antithyroid drugs. Receptors originate from a woman between 40 and 55 years old with Graves disease.

The sample holds many counts of this clonotype. The chain combines TRBV11-2 with TRBJ1-1; 7 bases agree with TRBD1. The V gene end was trimmed by 6 bases and the J gene end by 0 bases; junction bases not matched to a gene: 4. Germline lookup yields CDR1 SGHAT and CDR2 FQNNGV. CDR3 length equals 14 residues. The CDR3 region has the DNA TGTGCCAGCAGTGTGGGACAGTTGAACACTGAAGCTTTCTTT. Translated, it gives CASSVGQLNTEAFF. Full variable domain (remainder filled in from reference TRBV11-2 and TRBJ1-1): EAGVAQSPRYKIIEKRQSVAFWCNPISGHATLYWYQQILGQGPKLLIQFQNNGVVDDSQLPKDRFSAERLKGVDSTLKIQPAKLEDSAVYLCASSVGQLNTEAFFGQGTRLTVV.

This clonotype occurred many times. V gene TRBV5-6 combines with J gene TRBJ1-2; no clear D. Trimming removed 4 bases from V and 5 bases from J, with 9 bases in between. Germline V CDR1 and CDR2: SGHDT, YYEEEE. The length of the CDR3 is 12 residues. CDR3 sequence reads: CASSRTDYGYTF. Written as DNA, the CDR3 is TGTGCCAGCAGCAGGACCGATTATGGCTACACCTTC. The full variable domain, completed using reference TRBV5-6 and TRBJ1-2, is DAGVTQSPTHLIKTRGQQVTLRCSPKSGHDTVSWYQQALGQGPQFIFQYYEEEERQRGNFPDRFSGHQFPNYSSELNVNALLLGDSALYLCASSRTDYGYTFGSGTRLTVV.

This clonotype has just a few counts. J is TRBJ1-3 and V is TRBV7-9; TRBD1 might be the D (6 bases). The length of the CDR3 is 15 residues. CDR1 and CDR2 (germline): SEHNR, FQNEAQ (reference sequence). V lost 3 bases and J 0 bases, leaving 9 bases between the germline ends. CDR3 sequence (DNA): TGTGCCAGCAGCTTGAGACAGGCCTCTGGAAACACCATATATTTT. It specifies CASSLRQASGNTIYF.

The sample holds many counts of this clonotype. CDR3 in DNA: TGTGCCAGCAGTTTCATGGGGGAGCTGTTTTTT. It encodes CASSFMGELFF. The V and J genes are TRBV28 and TRBJ2-2; D unclear. The CDR3 loop spans 11 amino acids. CDR1 is MDHEN and CDR2 is SYDVKM in the germline V gene. V lost 3 bases and J 8 bases, leaving 4 bases between the germline ends.

V is TRBV25-1 and J is TRBJ1-6; D is unresolved. The CDR3 covers 12 residues. Germline CDR1 is MGHDK and CDR2 is SYGVNS. The V and J ends lost 6 bases and 9 bases respectively, with 9 bases between them. This CDR3 reads CASRREGSPLHF. CDR3 coding DNA: TGTGCCAGCAGACGAGAGGGTTCACCCCTCCACTTT.

This clonotype was recorded many times. This chain links TRBV20-1 with TRBJ2-7; TRBD2 agrees at 8 bases. This CDR3 contains 15 residues. J gave up 1 base and V 3 bases, and 8 bases lay outside the gene matches. In germline, CDR1 is DFQATT, CDR2 SNEGSKA (reference sequence). The CDR3 reads CSARAPAGVSYEQYF. DNA for the CDR3: TGCAGTGCTAGGGCGCCAGCGGGGGTTTCCTACGAGCAGTACTTC.